The present T cell receptor (beta chain) was sequenced within a study of shared clonotypes between healthy human individuals. Study-level information: A couple of female and a few male donors aged 18 to 49 were enrolled. Study results and caveats: Lower generation probabilities were found for non-shared clonotypes than for those shared by all four donors.

The CDR3 extends over 16 amino acids. Germline V lookup: CDR1 SGHVS, CDR2 FNYEAQ. Trimming removed 5 bases from V and 5 bases from J; junction bases left unmatched: 14. The CD4+ fraction was divided into a CD45RA+ naive subset and a CD45RA-negative memory subset. About this clone: Its antigen is not identified.

TCRdb's table, derived via immunoSEQ multiplex PCR, lists solely in-frame clones and lacks some. Of under 1,900,000 clones in the sample, around 98.5% were seen once. Sequences were obtained from naive CD4+ T cells sorted from blood. Documented subset: CD45RA+ positively selected. The chain couples TRBV7-6 to TRBJ2-5, with 7 bases matching TRBD2. This sequence was found in a man aged 25-40 years in good health. The CDR3 here is CASSTGLAEAGETQYF. DNA of the CDR3: TGTGCCAGCAGCACGGGGCTAGCGGAAGCCGGGGAGACCCAGTACTTC.